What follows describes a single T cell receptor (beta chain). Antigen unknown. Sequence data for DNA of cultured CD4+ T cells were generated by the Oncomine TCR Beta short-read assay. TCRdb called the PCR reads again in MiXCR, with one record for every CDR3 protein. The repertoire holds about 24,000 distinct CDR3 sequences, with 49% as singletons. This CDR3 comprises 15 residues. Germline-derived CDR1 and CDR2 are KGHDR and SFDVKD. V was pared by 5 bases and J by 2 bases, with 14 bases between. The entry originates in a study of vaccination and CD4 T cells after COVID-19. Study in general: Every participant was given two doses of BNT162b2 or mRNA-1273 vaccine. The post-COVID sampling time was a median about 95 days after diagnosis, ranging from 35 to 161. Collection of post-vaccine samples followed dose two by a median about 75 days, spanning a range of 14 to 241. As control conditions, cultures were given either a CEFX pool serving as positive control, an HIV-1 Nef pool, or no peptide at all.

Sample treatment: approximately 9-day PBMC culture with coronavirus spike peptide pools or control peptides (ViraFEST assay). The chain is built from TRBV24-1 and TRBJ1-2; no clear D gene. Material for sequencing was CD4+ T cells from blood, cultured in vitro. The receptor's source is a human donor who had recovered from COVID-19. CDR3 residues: CATSGEPDGNYGYTF. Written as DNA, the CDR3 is TGTGCCACCAGTGGAGAACCGGACGGAAACTATGGCTACACCTTC.